This T cell receptor (beta chain) was identified in a study of blood T cells in healthy people across ages (dated by TCRdb to between 2014 and 2017). Regarding the study in general: Template switching captured roughly one uniquely barcoded TCR beta cDNA molecule per two T cells in model experiments. Age-related changes in TCR beta repertoire diversity were measured in the study by deep sequencing normalized with unique cDNA molecular identifiers. The donors were split into four age groups: young (average 16 years), middle-aged (nearly 40), aged (around 67) and long-lived (approximately 80). To avoid experimental bias, donors of different ages were randomly spread across the sequencing lanes. The study analyzed two additional independent replicas of 1 million unique cDNA reads from the same blood draw for two donors, one aged 18 to 29 and one aged 80 or older.

Comment on this clonotype: Its target antigen remains unknown. No much larger clonotype is one base removed from it; base qualities were not supplied.

From the cysteine up to the phenylalanine, the CDR3 has a length of 15 residues. CDR3 DNA is the only sequence kept; it has 45 bases, read in frame from the first base. The germline ends are 14 bases apart after V is trimmed by 4 bases and J by 2 bases. The germline V gene (reference sequence) yields LGHDT for CDR1 and YNNKEL for CDR2. General study outcomes and caveats: The CMV infection status of donors was not known, potentially confounding age-related changes in expanded clonotypes. Because profiling used bulk unsorted PBMCs, naive and antigen-experienced compartments could not be compared conclusively. The percentage of naive T cells measured by flow cytometry correlated strongly with observed TCR beta diversity. Compared with the aged group, the long-lived group had more naive CD4+ T cells, fewer expanded clones and increased TCR diversity, suggesting age selection. Observed TCR beta diversity per million T cells fell roughly linearly with age, and a significant reduction was already apparent by age around 39. Estimates of total diversity from one million sequenced T cells were regarded as lower bounds and underestimates.

Donors were 35 to 40 systemically healthy Caucasian individuals from Russia aged roughly 6 to 100 years. Each donor gave roughly 9 milliliters of peripheral blood, drawn into EDTA-treated Vacutainer tubes. Ficoll-Paque density-gradient centrifugation was used to isolate PBMCs, with at least 6.5 million per sample. Total RNA, at least 6 micrograms per sample, was extracted from PBMCs with Trizol reagent. For every donor, flow cytometry on a PBMC aliquot measured the percentage of naive CD45RAhigh/CD27high T cells. The receptor library was made with 5' RACE. A second PCR of 7 to 11 cycles was performed with a sample-barcoded 5' primer and a J-beta primer mix. A template-switch 5' adaptor carrying 12 random nucleotides introduced a unique molecular identifier onto each TCR beta cDNA molecule. At least 2.5 million CDR3-containing paired-end reads were obtained from each sample. First-strand cDNA synthesis was performed from all RNA using the Mint cDNA synthesis kit, with priming by a TRBC-specific oligonucleotide. After uracil-DNA glycosylase treatment, a first 18-cycle PCR used universal primers M1SS and BC2_uni_R on all cDNA. Under the source paper's analysis protocol: Normalization of each sample was performed by random selection of 1 million high-quality reads, each carrying a distinct molecular identifier. Instead of being binned into consensus sequences, reads with shared molecular identifiers were discarded. MiTCR, set to a Q25 quality threshold and the strictest error-elimination algorithm, was used for CDR3 identification, clonotype clustering and error correction. A nonparametric unseen species model with Euler transformation was used to estimate a lower bound on total TCR beta diversity. TCRdb took the public reads, trimmed them with fastp at Q25, ran MiXCR for clone calling and kept in-frame beta chains. Rows with one shared CDR3 protein collapse into an entry with the most common genes and DNA. These V and J calls originate from TCRdb's pipeline instead of the authors' own analysis. In all, the sample holds around 1,900,000 distinct CDR3 sequences, and roughly 43% of those were seen once. Jointly, the top ten make up about 23% of the sample.

The origin of this receptor is a human donor in good health. The sample comprised blood. Recombination linked TRBV3-1 to TRBJ1-2; the D gene cannot be resolved reliably. The nucleotides read TGTGCCAGCAGCCCCCCGGGTCGGGGAAACTATGGCTACACCTTC. This yields the protein CASSPPGRGNYGYTF.